This T cell receptor beta chain was profiled in a study of blood T cell repertoires in COVID-19. Generated by immunoSEQ multiplex PCR, the TCRdb table keeps only in-frame clones and is missing some. The table has about half a million clones, 70% to 90% seen once. Trimming removed 6 bases from V and 0 bases from J, with 30 bases in between. The CDR3 has 21 residues. Germline values: CDR1 MNHNY, CDR2 SVGAGI (reference sequence). The receptor's source is a human donor in a cohort sampled during active COVID-19. Sequenced sample: peripheral blood. The chain employs TRBV6-6 and TRBJ1-5, with D unclear. The CDR3 DNA follows: TGTGCCAGCAGCCACACCCGTTCGAGGGAATGGGGTAAATATAGCAATCAGCCCCAGCATTTT. This encodes CASSHTRSREWGKYSNQPQHF.